A selection of T cell receptor beta chains follows, all from one sample in a study of post-analysis software for immune sequencing data. MiXCR, run by TCRdb on the PCR reads, gives a single entry per CDR3 protein. The sample records some 690,000 distinct CDR3 sequences, 55% to 70% being singletons. The material sequenced was blood. The receptors shown here come from a girl aged 2 to 9 with multiple sclerosis. Each CDR3 is given with its conserved first and last residue. The D gene is left open where the match is weak. Not every row has a clone size; where given, it reads once, few, many or a size class.

CDR3nt: TGTGCCAGCAGGATCAGGACAGGGAATGAGCAGTTCTTC
CDR3aa: CASRIRTGNEQFF
v_gene: TRBV12-3/TRBV12-4
d_gene: TRBD1
j_gene: TRBJ2-1
abundance: few

CDR3nt: TGTGCCAGCAGCTTGGGACCGGGACAGGGATACAATGAGCAGTTCTTC
CDR3aa: CASSLGPGQGYNEQFF
v_gene: TRBV11-2
d_gene: TRBD1
j_gene: TRBJ2-1
abundance: .

CDR3nt: TGCAGTGCTAGCCTCCCAGGGCTGGGTTACAATGAGCAGTTCTTC
CDR3aa: CSASLPGLGYNEQFF
v_gene: TRBV20-1
d_gene: .
j_gene: TRBJ2-1
abundance: .

CDR3nt: TGTGCCAGCAGCTTAGGGGAAACCTACAATGAGCAGTTCTTC
CDR3aa: CASSLGETYNEQFF
v_gene: TRBV11-3
d_gene: .
j_gene: TRBJ2-1
abundance: .

CDR3nt: TGTGCCTGGAGGACTAGCGGGACCTACGAGCAGTACTTC
CDR3aa: CAWRTSGTYEQYF
v_gene: TRBV30
d_gene: TRBD2
j_gene: TRBJ2-7
abundance: .

CDR3nt: TGTGCCAGCAGTTTATTGTCAGGGGTCGCAGATACGCAGTATTTT
CDR3aa: CASSLLSGVADTQYF
v_gene: TRBV27
d_gene: .
j_gene: TRBJ2-3
abundance: .

CDR3nt: TGCAGTGCTAGAAGCCGGACCCTTCCCTACAATGAGCAGTTCTTC
CDR3aa: CSARSRTLPYNEQFF
v_gene: TRBV20-1
d_gene: .
j_gene: TRBJ2-1
abundance: few

CDR3nt: TGCAGTGCCAAGTTGCCTAGCGGGGGGAGTAGGGATACGCAGTATTTT
CDR3aa: CSAKLPSGGSRDTQYF
v_gene: TRBV20-1
d_gene: TRBD2
j_gene: TRBJ2-3
abundance: few

CDR3nt: TGCAGCGTTGGGGACACCATGACTTTTGACACTGAAGCTTTCTTT
CDR3aa: CSVGDTMTFDTEAFF
v_gene: TRBV29-1
d_gene: .
j_gene: TRBJ1-1
abundance: .

CDR3nt: TGTGCCAGCAGTTACCCGCGAGAGGATGGCTACACCTTC
CDR3aa: CASSYPREDGYTF
v_gene: TRBV6-2/TRBV6-3
d_gene: .
j_gene: TRBJ1-2
abundance: few

CDR3nt: TGCAGCGTCGGGGCGGGACAGGGGGCTGGAGAGACCCAGTACTTC
CDR3aa: CSVGAGQGAGETQYF
v_gene: TRBV29-1
d_gene: TRBD1
j_gene: TRBJ2-5
abundance: .

CDR3nt: TGCAGTGCTAGTCGGAGCGGGGGGGCTCGAGAGACCCAGTACTTC
CDR3aa: CSASRSGGARETQYF
v_gene: TRBV20-1
d_gene: TRBD2
j_gene: TRBJ2-5
abundance: .

CDR3nt: TGCGCCAGCAGCTACGAGTACCAAGAGACCCAGTACTTC
CDR3aa: CASSYEYQETQYF
v_gene: TRBV5-1
d_gene: .
j_gene: TRBJ2-5
abundance: .

CDR3nt: TGCGCCAGCAGTGACCCAGCAGGGGGCTCGGGGTCCTACAATGAGCAGTTCTTC
CDR3aa: CASSDPAGGSGSYNEQFF
v_gene: TRBV10-2
d_gene: TRBD1
j_gene: TRBJ2-1
abundance: .

CDR3nt: TGTGCCAGCAGCTCACATAGCGGGCCCACAGATACGCAGTATTTT
CDR3aa: CASSSHSGPTDTQYF
v_gene: TRBV5-4
d_gene: TRBD2
j_gene: TRBJ2-3
abundance: once

CDR3nt: TGCGCCAGCAGCCAAGTACGGACAGGGTCCTCTGGGGCCAACGTCCTGACTTTC
CDR3aa: CASSQVRTGSSGANVLTF
v_gene: TRBV4-1
d_gene: TRBD1
j_gene: TRBJ2-6
abundance: few

CDR3nt: TGCGCCAGCAGCCACGGGGAAAGGACAGATACGCAGTATTTT
CDR3aa: CASSHGERTDTQYF
v_gene: TRBV4-1
d_gene: .
j_gene: TRBJ2-3
abundance: .

CDR3nt: TGTGCCATCAGTGGGGCCGATAACTATGGCTACACCTTC
CDR3aa: CAISGADNYGYTF
v_gene: TRBV10-3
d_gene: .
j_gene: TRBJ1-2
abundance: few

CDR3nt: TGCAGCGTTGCAGAGGGATCGGGTCAGCCCCAGCATTTT
CDR3aa: CSVAEGSGQPQHF
v_gene: TRBV29-1
d_gene: .
j_gene: TRBJ1-5
abundance: .

CDR3nt: TGTGCCATCAGTGTGGACGGGTCCTACGAGCAGTACTTC
CDR3aa: CAISVDGSYEQYF
v_gene: TRBV10-3
d_gene: .
j_gene: TRBJ2-7
abundance: .

CDR3nt: TGTGCCATCAGTGAACAGGGGCGCCAGCCCCAGCATTTT
CDR3aa: CAISEQGRQPQHF
v_gene: TRBV10-3
d_gene: TRBD1
j_gene: TRBJ1-5
abundance: .

CDR3nt: TGCGCCAGCAGCCCGACGGGCAGACTGCAAGGGGAGCTGTTTTTT
CDR3aa: CASSPTGRLQGELFF
v_gene: TRBV13
d_gene: .
j_gene: TRBJ2-2
abundance: .

CDR3nt: TGTGCCAGCAGTTACTCAAGGAGAAATCAAGAGACCCAGTACTTC
CDR3aa: CASSYSRRNQETQYF
v_gene: TRBV6-6
d_gene: .
j_gene: TRBJ2-5
abundance: .

CDR3nt: TGTGCCAGCAGTTTACCGGGACTAGAGTATGAGCAGTTCTTC
CDR3aa: CASSLPGLEYEQFF
v_gene: TRBV7-9
d_gene: TRBD2
j_gene: TRBJ2-1
abundance: few

CDR3nt: TGCAGTGCTAGAGATCTTGGCGGGCACAATGAGCAGTTCTTC
CDR3aa: CSARDLGGHNEQFF
v_gene: TRBV20-1
d_gene: .
j_gene: TRBJ2-1
abundance: .

CDR3nt: TGCAGCGCGGAGGGGGGAATCCCTGAAGCTTTCTTT
CDR3aa: CSAEGGIPEAFF
v_gene: TRBV29-1
d_gene: .
j_gene: TRBJ1-1
abundance: .

CDR3nt: TGTGCCAGCAGGGCCGGGGACAGGGGTGAGACCCAGTACTTC
CDR3aa: CASRAGDRGETQYF
v_gene: TRBV12-3/TRBV12-4
d_gene: TRBD1
j_gene: TRBJ2-5
abundance: .

CDR3nt: TGCGTCAGCAGCTTTGGGGCTAGCGGGGACAATGAGCAGTTCTTC
CDR3aa: CVSSFGASGDNEQFF
v_gene: TRBV5-1
d_gene: TRBD2
j_gene: TRBJ2-1
abundance: .

CDR3nt: TGTGCCAGCAGATGGCGGGGGGAGACCCAGTACTTC
CDR3aa: CASRWRGETQYF
v_gene: TRBV7-2
d_gene: TRBD2
j_gene: TRBJ2-5
abundance: .

CDR3nt: TGTGCCAGCAGCCCTTCCAGGGGGCGAGGGGGGGAGACCCAGTACTTC
CDR3aa: CASSPSRGRGGETQYF
v_gene: TRBV12-3/TRBV12-4
d_gene: TRBD1
j_gene: TRBJ2-5
abundance: .

CDR3nt: TGTGCCAGCAGTGACAGCCCAGGGGGCAATCAGCCCCAGCATTTT
CDR3aa: CASSDSPGGNQPQHF
v_gene: TRBV25-1
d_gene: .
j_gene: TRBJ1-5
abundance: .

CDR3nt: TGTGCCAGCAGCGGTAGCATTATCGGTACAGATACGCAGTATTTT
CDR3aa: CASSGSIIGTDTQYF
v_gene: TRBV7-2
d_gene: .
j_gene: TRBJ2-3
abundance: .

CDR3nt: TGCAGTGCTGGACCTGGGGTGGATGAGCAGTTCTTC
CDR3aa: CSAGPGVDEQFF
v_gene: TRBV20-1
d_gene: .
j_gene: TRBJ2-1
abundance: .

CDR3nt: TGTGCCAGCTCACCGGGACTAGCGCAACAAGAGACCCAGTACTTC
CDR3aa: CASSPGLAQQETQYF
v_gene: TRBV6-6
d_gene: TRBD2
j_gene: TRBJ2-5
abundance: few

CDR3nt: TGTGCCAGCAGCCTGGGACTAGCGGGGAACACCGGGGAGCTGTTTTTT
CDR3aa: CASSLGLAGNTGELFF
v_gene: TRBV5-5
d_gene: TRBD2
j_gene: TRBJ2-2
abundance: .

CDR3nt: TGTGCCAGCACCAGATCGGTAGACTATAATTCACCCCTCCACTTT
CDR3aa: CASTRSVDYNSPLHF
v_gene: TRBV7-9
d_gene: .
j_gene: TRBJ1-6
abundance: .

CDR3nt: TGCGCCAGCCGATCGGACAGGGAGATAACAGAGACCCAGTACTTC
CDR3aa: CASRSDREITETQYF
v_gene: TRBV5-1
d_gene: TRBD1
j_gene: TRBJ2-5
abundance: .

CDR3nt: TGTGCCAGCAGTGCGATACCCGGCTACACCTTC
CDR3aa: CASSAIPGYTF
v_gene: TRBV6-1
d_gene: .
j_gene: TRBJ1-2
abundance: .

CDR3nt: TGTGCCAGCAGCTTGGGGCCGGGACACGGGAACACTGAAGCTTTCTTT
CDR3aa: CASSLGPGHGNTEAFF
v_gene: TRBV7-6
d_gene: .
j_gene: TRBJ1-1
abundance: .

CDR3nt: TGTGCCTCCAATGGGGGGGGGCTGGAGACCCAGTACTTC
CDR3aa: CASNGGGLETQYF
v_gene: TRBV12-3/TRBV12-4
d_gene: .
j_gene: TRBJ2-5
abundance: .

CDR3nt: TGTGCCAGCATTAGTTCGGCGGACTCCATCTCCTACAATGAGCAGTTCTTC
CDR3aa: CASISSADSISYNEQFF
v_gene: TRBV2
d_gene: .
j_gene: TRBJ2-1
abundance: .

CDR3nt: TGCAGCGTCGACGCCCCCTACAATGAGCAGTTCTTC
CDR3aa: CSVDAPYNEQFF
v_gene: TRBV29-1
d_gene: .
j_gene: TRBJ2-1
abundance: few

CDR3nt: TGTGCCACCAGCAGAGGCTGCAATGAGCAGTTCTTC
CDR3aa: CATSRGCNEQFF
v_gene: TRBV15
d_gene: .
j_gene: TRBJ2-1
abundance: .

CDR3nt: TGTGCCAGGAGCCGAGAGGGGGCGGGGGAGCAGTTCTTC
CDR3aa: CARSREGAGEQFF
v_gene: TRBV3-1
d_gene: .
j_gene: TRBJ2-1
abundance: .

CDR3nt: TGTGCCAGCAGCACACTTACCCCGGGACAGGTTCTGGGCTACACCTTC
CDR3aa: CASSTLTPGQVLGYTF
v_gene: TRBV7-9
d_gene: TRBD1
j_gene: TRBJ1-2
abundance: .

CDR3nt: TGTGCCAGTAGTAGCGACGGAGGGAGCTCCTACAATGAGCAGTTCTTC
CDR3aa: CASSSDGGSSYNEQFF
v_gene: TRBV19
d_gene: .
j_gene: TRBJ2-1
abundance: .

CDR3nt: TGTGCCAGCAGCTTAGGCGACCAAGGTCTTGGTGAAGCTTTCTTT
CDR3aa: CASSLGDQGLGEAFF
v_gene: TRBV13
d_gene: .
j_gene: TRBJ1-1
abundance: .

CDR3nt: TGTGCCAGCAGCTTAGACCGGGGACTAGCGGGAGGCGAGCAGTACTTC
CDR3aa: CASSLDRGLAGGEQYF
v_gene: TRBV11-2
d_gene: TRBD2
j_gene: TRBJ2-7
abundance: .

CDR3nt: TGTGCCAGCGGGTGGGGGCAGCCCAATGAGCAGTTCTTC
CDR3aa: CASGWGQPNEQFF
v_gene: TRBV13
d_gene: .
j_gene: TRBJ2-1
abundance: .

CDR3nt: TGCAGTGCTTGGGGAGACGAAAAACTGTTTTTT
CDR3aa: CSAWGDEKLFF
v_gene: TRBV20-1
d_gene: .
j_gene: TRBJ1-4
abundance: .

CDR3nt: TGCAGCGTTGAGGGGGTAGATTATGGCTACACCTTC
CDR3aa: CSVEGVDYGYTF
v_gene: TRBV29-1
d_gene: .
j_gene: TRBJ1-2
abundance: few

CDR3nt: TGCGCCAGCAGCCAAATGACAGGGGAAGGTGTGGGGTCCTACGAGCAGTACTTC
CDR3aa: CASSQMTGEGVGSYEQYF
v_gene: TRBV4-1
d_gene: TRBD1
j_gene: TRBJ2-7
abundance: once

CDR3nt: TGTGCCAGCAGCCAACAGGGGTGGCTTGAGCAGTTCTTC
CDR3aa: CASSQQGWLEQFF
v_gene: TRBV11-2
d_gene: TRBD1
j_gene: TRBJ2-1
abundance: few

CDR3nt: TGCGCCAGCAAACGGGGGGTGAACACTGAAGCTTTCTTT
CDR3aa: CASKRGVNTEAFF
v_gene: TRBV5-1
d_gene: .
j_gene: TRBJ1-1
abundance: .